This TCR beta chain was identified in a study of neurological immune-mediated disorders. This clonotype was detected only a few times. A much larger clone sits a single nucleotide away, making a read error possible. This CDR3 is built from 14 residues. The V gene's germline CDR1 is SNHLY and CDR2 FYNNEI. V gave up 5 bases and J gave up 3 bases; unmatched junction bases: 1. TCRdb re-analysed the 5' RACE reads in MiXCR, keeping a single row per CDR3 protein. Here the sample spans under 60,000 distinct CDR3 sequences, approximately 3.5% being singletons. The chain carries TRBV2 and TRBJ2-5; 12 nucleotides match TRBD2. This TCR was recovered from a man aged 35 to 55 with multiple sclerosis. What was sequenced was PBMCs. CDR3 residues: CASSWTSGEETQYF. CDR3 DNA sequence: TGTGCCAGCAGTTGGACTAGCGGGGAAGAGACCCAGTACTTC.